These 15 T cell receptor beta chains originate from one sample sequenced in a study of neurological immune-mediated disorders. One entry per CDR3 protein, called by TCRdb with MiXCR from the 5' RACE reads. Of around 16,000 distinct CDR3 sequences in the sample, approximately 3.7% were seen once. Sequenced input: CD8+ T cells from blood. The receptors derive from a middle-aged woman in good health.

This clonotype was recorded at least ten times. J is TRBJ2-2 and V is TRBV28; 16 nucleotides agree with TRBD2. CDR1 and CDR2 (germline): MDHEN, SYDVKM. The J segment lost 6 bases and the V segment lost 5 bases, leaving 9 bases of the junction unmatched. CDR3 length equals 18 residues. CDR3 DNA sequence: TGTGCCAGCAGTGCCGGGACTAGCGGGAGGGTCATCGCCGGGGAGCTGTTTTTT. Translated, it gives CASSAGTSGRVIAGELFF.

The V and J genes are TRBV11-2 and TRBJ2-5; D not certain. Trimming took 1 base from V and 0 from J, leaving 9 bases between them. The CDR3 sequence is 15 residues long. CDR1 and CDR2 (germline): SGHAT, FQNNGV. CDR3 nucleotides: TGTGCCAGCAGCTTAGGAGGTGTCTACCAAGAGACCCAGTACTTC. Encoded protein: CASSLGGVYQETQYF.

This clonotype was recorded many times. This chain uses TRBV24-1 with TRBJ2-2, with 8 bases matching TRBD1. From germline, CDR1 is KGHDR and CDR2 SFDVKD. The CDR3 loop spans 15 amino acids. V was pared by 7 bases and J by 2 bases, with 5 bases of the junction left unmatched. The CDR3 region has the DNA TGTGCCACCAGCGAGACAGGGGAAAACACCGGGGAGCTGTTTTTT. Its translation: CATSETGENTGELFF.

This clonotype occurred many times. This chain links TRBV7-2 with TRBJ2-2, with 8 bases lining up with TRBD2. J was trimmed by 4 bases and V by 6 bases; bases with no gene match: 10. The length of the CDR3 is 16 residues. The germline gives CDR1 SGHTA, CDR2 FQGNSA. The CDR3 DNA reads as TGTGCCAGCAGGAACCAATCGGGGGGGGGCACCGGGGAGCTGTTTTTT. It yields the protein CASRNQSGGGTGELFF.

This clonotype was detected many times. The gene calls are TRBV28 and TRBJ1-1; 7 bases are a match to TRBD1. The CDR3 length is 14 residues. CDR1 is MDHEN, CDR2 SYDVKM, per germline. Unmatched junction bases numbered 3, after V lost 2 bases and J lost 3 bases. In nucleotides, the CDR3 is TGTGCCAGCAGTTTACGCAGGGGGGACACTGAAGCTTTCTTT. This sequence encodes CASSLRRGDTEAFF.

This clonotype was recorded at least ten times. The CDR3 DNA reads as TGCAGTGCTAGAAACTCGACGAGAATCAATGAGCAGTTCTTC. Amino acids: CSARNSTRINEQFF. The chain has TRBV20-1 and TRBJ2-1; no clear D. The CDR3 runs 14 residues. Germline loops: CDR1 DFQATT, CDR2 SNEGSKA (reference sequence). V shed 2 bases and J shed 6 bases, with 14 bases lying between them.

This clonotype occurred many times. CDR3 nucleotide sequence: TGTGCCAGCAGCGCCGGGACTCCCAGCTCCTACAATGAGCAGTTCTTC. This gives the protein CASSAGTPSSYNEQFF. The chain uses TRBV5-5 and TRBJ2-1, with a tentative D call TRBD2 (6 bases). Germline V CDR1 and CDR2: SGHKS, YYEKEE (reference sequence). V lost 4 bases and J 0 bases, leaving 14 bases between the germline ends. The CDR3 spans 16 residues.

Many counts were recorded for this clonotype. The chain links TRBV7-2 to TRBJ1-2; D might be TRBD1 (5 bases). Germline V gives CDR1 SGHTA, CDR2 FQGNSA. This CDR3 spans 18 amino acids. Trimming left V 5 bases short and J 6 bases short, with 28 bases between. The CDR3 DNA sequence: TGTGCCAGCAGCCCTCTCACACCCGCCCGGGCAGGGATCGATGGCTACACCTTC. It translates to CASSPLTPARAGIDGYTF.

This clonotype was counted ten times or more. J is TRBJ2-3 and V is TRBV27; D is unresolved. CDR3 size: 14 residues. Germline lookup yields CDR1 MNHEY and CDR2 SMNVEV (reference sequence). V was cut by 3 bases and J by 1 base, with 8 bases left in between. The CDR3 protein is CASSFVVGTDTQYF. In nucleotides, the CDR3 is TGTGCCAGCAGTTTCGTAGTCGGCACAGATACGCAGTATTTT.

This clonotype was seen at least ten times. The gene calls are TRBV10-2 and TRBJ2-3; TRBD1 might be the D (6 bases). The germline V gene encodes CDR1 WSHSY and CDR2 SAAADI. The length of the CDR3 is 15 residues. V dropped 2 bases and J dropped 2 bases, with 11 bases sitting between them. The CDR3 DNA reads TGCGCCAGCAGTGAGAGGGCAGGGGCCACAGATACGCAGTATTTT. Translating it yields CASSERAGATDTQYF.

This clonotype has a count of ten or more. The chain joins TRBV11-2 to TRBJ2-7; 9 bases are shared with TRBD2. V was pared by 4 bases and J by 3 bases, with 4 bases of the junction left unmatched. CDR3 length: 14 amino acids. Germline V gene sequence: CDR1 SGHAT, CDR2 FQNNGV. CDR3: CASSSPTSGYEQYF. The CDR3 nucleotides are TGTGCCAGCAGCTCCCCGACTAGCGGCTACGAGCAGTACTTC.

In this sample, this clonotype turned up many times. V gene TRBV20-1 combines with J gene TRBJ2-1; 8 bases are a match to TRBD2. J was trimmed by 7 bases and V by 4 bases; bases with no gene match: 12. The CDR3 has 15 amino acids. The V gene's germline CDR1 is DFQATT and CDR2 SNEGSKA (reference sequence). CDR3 sequence reads: CSATSGYKVGNEQFF. CDR3 DNA sequence: TGCAGTGCTACTAGCGGGTACAAAGTGGGGAATGAGCAGTTCTTC.

This clonotype was observed a handful of times. The rearrangement joins TRBV25-1 to TRBJ2-7, with TRBD1 as a possible D gene (5 bases). The V gene's germline CDR1 is MGHDK and CDR2 SYGVNS. The V and J ends lost 4 bases and 6 bases respectively, with 7 bases between them. The CDR3 runs 11 residues. Here the CDR3 DNA reads TGTGCCAGCAGTGGTCAGGGCGAGCAGTACTTC. This sequence encodes CASSGQGEQYF.

This clonotype was counted at least ten times. J is TRBJ2-1 and V is TRBV10-3; TRBD1 agrees at 7 bases. Losses at the gene ends were 0 bases for V and 10 bases for J; bases not matched to a gene: 3. The CDR3 is made up of 13 amino acids. Germline-derived CDR1 and CDR2 are ENHRY and SYGVKD. The DNA for the CDR3 is TGTGCCATCAGTGAGTCAGGGGGCAGGGAGCAGTTCTTC. Its translation: CAISESGGREQFF.

The V call is TRBV14, the J call TRBJ2-1, with a tentative D call TRBD1 (5 bases). The CDR3 is made up of 16 amino acids. Trimming took 4 bases from V and 0 from J, leaving 13 bases between them. Germline CDR1 reads SGHDN; CDR2 reads FVKESK. CDR3 residues: CASSPSQDSSYNEQFF. CDR3 nucleotides: TGTGCCAGCAGCCCCTCACAGGATAGCTCCTACAATGAGCAGTTCTTC.